These 19 T cell receptor beta chains share one sample of origin, sequenced in a study of T-cell reconstitution after alpha-beta-depleted transplantation in children. The TCRbeta library was prepared with unique molecular identifiers. TCRdb recomputed calls from the PCR reads with MiXCR, one row per CDR3 protein. The sample lists about 360,000 distinct CDR3 sequences; less than 15% were seen once. Sequenced material: PBMCs, taken from the stem cell graft. All receptors come from a human donor who donated a stem cell graft to a child with Fanconi anemia.

A note on this clonotype: No conserved phenylalanine or tryptophan is present at the end of the CDR3, so a read error is the likely explanation. This chain uses TRBV2 with TRBJ1-3; D is uncertain. V was pared by 1 base and J by 5 bases, with 6 bases between. CDR3 length equals 13 residues. CDR1 SNHLY and CDR2 FYNNEI come from the germline V gene. In DNA form, the CDR3 reads TGTGCCAGCAGTGAAGACGGCAGAAACACCATATATTGT. It translates to CASSEDGRNTIYC.

The chain is built from TRBV12-3 or TRBV12-4 and TRBJ2-1, with no clear D. V shed 3 bases and J shed 7 bases, with 16 bases lying between them. CDR3 length equals 15 residues. CDR3 bases: TGTGCCAGCAGTTTGTGGGAATTAGGGAAGAATGAGCAGTTCTTC. This sequence encodes CASSLWELGKNEQFF.

This clonotype was observed at least ten times. The genes are TRBV5-5 and TRBJ2-7; no clear D gene. The CDR3 covers 14 residues. V lost 1 base and J 3 bases, leaving 11 bases between the germline ends. CDR1 is SGHKS and CDR2 is YYEKEE in the germline V gene (reference sequence). DNA for the CDR3: TGTGCCAGCAGCTTGTATATAGGGATCTACGAGCAGTACGTC. It is translated as CASSLYIGIYEQYV.

This rearrangement joins TRBV20-1 to TRBJ2-2; D is ambiguous. The length of the CDR3 is 15 residues. Germline loops: CDR1 DFQATT, CDR2 SNEGSKA (reference sequence). Trimming shortened V by 0 bases and J by 4 bases, and 12 bases separated the two germline ends. CDR3 DNA: TGCAGTGCTAGAGATCTGGGTGATTTCACCGGGGAGCTGTTTTTT. This codes for CSARDLGDFTGELFF.

The chain employs TRBV5-6 and TRBJ1-2, with D perhaps TRBD1 (5 bases). Trimming pared 4 bases from V and 4 bases from J, leaving 17 bases between. Germline values: CDR1 SGHDT, CDR2 YYEEEE. The CDR3 consists of 15 residues. The CDR3 region has the DNA TGTGCCAGCAGCGGAATTGGGGGATTGGGCTATGGCTACACCTTC. Its protein is CASSGIGGLGYGYTF. The full variable domain, rest sourced from reference TRBV5-6 and TRBJ1-2, is DAGVTQSPTHLIKTRGQQVTLRCSPKSGHDTVSWYQQALGQGPQFIFQYYEEEERQRGNFPDRFSGHQFPNYSSELNVNALLLGDSALYLCASSGIGGLGYGYTFGSGTRLTVV.

The chain has TRBV5-1 and TRBJ2-3; D gene ambiguous. The CDR3 is 14 amino acids. Per the germline V gene, CDR1 is SGHRS and CDR2 is YFSETQ. V lost 4 bases and J lost 6, with 15 bases in between. CDR3 sequence: CASSPAVGPDTQYF. The CDR3 nucleotides read TGCGCCAGCAGCCCCGCGGTTGGGCCTGATACGCAGTATTTT.

This clonotype was counted between two and nine times. The chain employs TRBV12-3 or TRBV12-4 and TRBJ2-3, with D possibly matching TRBD1 (6 bases). This CDR3 is 16 amino acids long. Trimming shortened V by 3 bases and J by 2 bases, and 15 bases separated the two germline ends. As DNA, the CDR3 is TGTGCCAGCAGTTTTTGGCCCGGACAGCCCACAGATACGCAGTATTTT. Protein product: CASSFWPGQPTDTQYF.

This clonotype came up many times. CDR3 bases: TGTGCCAGCAGCTTGGGACAGGGAATCACAGATACGCAGTATTTT. It codes for CASSLGQGITDTQYF. The chain employs TRBV5-5 and TRBJ2-3; 7 bases fit TRBD1. Germline V gene lookup returns CDR1 SGHKS and CDR2 YYEKEE (reference sequence). The CDR3 sequence is 15 residues long. Losses at the gene ends were 0 bases for V and 2 bases for J; bases not matched to a gene: 3.

This clonotype was seen only a few times. V gene TRBV29-1 combines with J gene TRBJ2-3; D is perhaps TRBD2 (6 bases). The V and J ends lost 3 bases and 0 bases respectively, with 19 bases between them. The CDR3 extends over 17 amino acids. Germline CDR1 SQVTM, CDR2 ANQGSEA. The CDR3 sequence is CSVENSSGDQSTDTQYF. CDR3 in DNA: TGCAGCGTTGAGAACTCGTCGGGGGACCAGAGCACAGATACGCAGTATTTT.

This clonotype occurred many times. The V gene is TRBV12-3 or TRBV12-4, the J gene TRBJ2-7; TRBD2 might be the D (5 bases). There are 13 residues in the CDR3. Trimming took 5 bases from V and 4 from J, leaving 12 bases between them. The CDR3 bases are TGTGCCAGCAGTGGGAGTTCAAGATACGAGCAGTACTTC. Translating it yields CASSGSSRYEQYF.

This clonotype was counted a few times. This chain connects TRBV5-1 to TRBJ2-3, with TRBD1 matching over 8 bases. CDR1 is SGHRS, CDR2 YFSETQ, per germline. V trimming: 3 bases; J trimming: 4 bases; junction bases outside the gene matches: 10. The CDR3 is made up of 16 amino acids. CDR3 nucleotide sequence: TGCGCCAGCAGCTCAAACCCTGGACAGGGCCCAGATACGCAGTATTTT. It codes for CASSSNPGQGPDTQYF. Supplemented by reference TRBV5-1 and TRBJ2-3, the full variable domain reads KAGVTQTPRYLIKTRGQQVTLSCSPISGHRSVSWYQQTPGQGLQFLFEYFSETQRNKGNFPGRFSGRQFSNSRSEMNVSTLELGDSALYLCASSSNPGQGPDTQYFGPGTRLTVL.

This clonotype was detected a few times. The CDR3 sequence is CASSPDWAGGTDTQYF. CDR3 coding DNA: TGCGCCAGCAGCCCCGACTGGGCGGGGGGAACAGATACGCAGTATTTT. The chain links TRBV5-1 to TRBJ2-3; 8 positions match TRBD2. CDR1 is SGHRS and CDR2 is YFSETQ in the germline V gene. V lost 4 bases, J lost 3 bases, and 10 bases stayed unmatched. The CDR3 extends over 16 amino acids.

The chain couples TRBV7-6 to TRBJ1-1, with 8 bases that match TRBD1. V shed 3 bases, J shed 5 bases, and the junction held 8 bases outside the gene matches. This CDR3 contains 15 residues. Germline V gene lookup returns CDR1 SGHVS and CDR2 FNYEAQ. The CDR3 DNA sequence: TGTGCCAGCAGCTTTCGGACAGGGCGGAGTACTGAAGCTTTCTTT. Residues: CASSFRTGRSTEAFF.

This clonotype was observed at least ten times. The chain links TRBV28 to TRBJ2-1; TRBD2 matches at 10 bases. The V and J ends lost 10 bases and 3 bases, in that order; junction bases with no gene match: 12. Looked up from germline, CDR1 is MDHEN and CDR2 is SYDVKM. CDR3 size: 16 residues. CDR3 in amino acids: CATRPSGGAGYNEQFF. CDR3 nucleotides: TGTGCCACCCGGCCAAGCGGGGGGGCCGGCTACAATGAGCAGTTCTTC.

The gene calls are TRBV30 and TRBJ2-1; no definite D call. The CDR3 extends over 16 amino acids. CDR1 and CDR2 (germline): GTSNPN, SVGIG (reference sequence). V gave up 0 bases and J gave up 5 bases, with 17 bases separating them. Here the CDR3 DNA reads TGTGCCTGGAGTGTACACTCGCGGATGGTGAACAATGAGCAGTTCTTC. Encoded protein: CAWSVHSRMVNNEQFF. The full variable domain, with the rest looked up from reference TRBV30 and TRBJ2-1, is SQTIHQWPATLVQPVGSPLSLECTVEGTSNPNLYWYRQAAGRGLQLLFYSVGIGQISSEVPQNLSASRPQDRQFILSSKKLLLSDSGFYLCAWSVHSRMVNNEQFFGPGTRLTVL.

This clonotype was seen a handful of times. The chain has TRBV28 and TRBJ2-2; 8 bases are shared with TRBD2. The V gene end was trimmed by 1 base and the J gene end by 6 bases; junction bases not matched to a gene: 7. The CDR3 runs to 16 residues. Per the germline V gene, CDR1 is MDHEN and CDR2 is SYDVKM. The CDR3 here is CASSLFRGGQSGELFF. The CDR3 DNA is TGTGCCAGCAGTTTATTCCGGGGGGGGCAATCCGGGGAGCTGTTTTTT.

This clonotype has just a few counts. This chain connects TRBV20-1 to TRBJ2-2; TRBD2 aligns across 7 bases. Germline CDR1 reads DFQATT; CDR2 reads SNEGSKA (reference sequence). V shed 6 bases, J shed 0 bases, and the junction held 10 bases outside the gene matches. The CDR3 is made up of 16 amino acids. CDR3 in amino acids: CSAGGTGTANTGELFF. The CDR3 DNA reads TGCAGTGCGGGGGGGACCGGGACTGCGAACACCGGGGAGCTGTTTTTT.

In this sample, this clonotype turned up a few times. This chain uses TRBV11-2 with TRBJ1-2; 8 positions match TRBD1. The CDR3 contains 13 residues. The J segment lost 5 bases and the V segment lost 6 bases, leaving 5 bases of the junction unmatched. The germline CDR1 and CDR2 sequences are SGHAT and FQNNGV. For the CDR3, the DNA is TGTGCCAGCAGGCGGACAGGGCCTTATGGCTACACCTTC. This translates into CASRRTGPYGYTF.

This clonotype was recorded many times. The V gene is TRBV4-2, the J gene TRBJ2-1; D is tentatively TRBD1 or TRBD2 (5 bases each). The germline gives CDR1 LGHNA, CDR2 YNFKEQ. The CDR3 is made up of 15 amino acids. Trimming shortened V by 3 bases and J by 10 bases, and 19 bases separated the two germline ends. For the CDR3, the DNA is TGTGCCAGCAGCCAGAACCGGGACCCCAGCAGGGAGCAGTTCTTC. This codes for CASSQNRDPSREQFF.